This T cell receptor (beta chain) was identified in a study of read filtering for tumor transcriptome and immune sequencing. For the study at large: After DNase treatment, RNA was made into whole-transcriptome libraries.

The library was built from roughly 400 ng RNA with molecular barcoded adaptors for alpha/delta and beta/gamma chains. Each CDR3 protein is one row after TCRdb ran MiXCR on the reads. The repertoire holds fewer than 35,000 distinct CDR3 sequences, with approximately 17% as singletons. CDR1 is LGHDT, CDR2 YNNKEL, per germline (reference sequence). The CDR3 consists of 12 residues. V lost 2 bases and J lost 9, with 8 bases in between. This clonotype occurred many times. The antigen remains unidentified. Points from the study as a whole: About 81.9% of IR-seq clonotypes had a single read, yet these held about 3.5% of reads.

Every patient had bone marrow sampled while the disease was active. The chain recombines TRBV3-1 with TRBJ2-1; D is unresolved. This sequence was found in a donor at least 40 years old with multiple myeloma. Sequences were obtained from a population of CD138-negative cells sorted from bone marrow. The CDR3 nucleotides are TGTGCCAGCAGCCAAAAGGGATTTGAGCAGTTCTTC. Amino acids: CASSQKGFEQFF.